This T cell receptor (beta chain) is from a study of T cells in localized non-small cell lung cancer. Findings and limits, study-wide: Turning up in adjacent lung were a median approximately 58 of the top 100 tumor clones.

Only in-frame clones appear in the TCRdb table, and some are missing; sequencing was by immunoSEQ multiplex PCR. The sample records 20,000 or so clones, about 90% being singletons. With regard to this clone: Its cognate antigen is unknown.

Germline-derived CDR1 and CDR2 are MDHEN and SYDVKM. The CDR3 runs to 15 residues. V was pared by 2 bases and J by 8 bases, with 9 bases of the junction left unmatched. This chain uses TRBV28 with TRBJ1-1, with 9 bases identical to TRBD1. The source was peripheral blood, collected before any cancer treatment. The TCR sequence derives from a male donor older than 55 with stage I squamous cell lung carcinoma. The CDR3 sequence: CASSLLTSGTGEAFF. The CDR3 DNA reads TGTGCCAGCAGTTTACTTACATCCGGGACAGGGGAAGCTTTCTTT. Full variable domain (outside the CDR3, taken from reference TRBV28 and TRBJ1-1): DVKVTQSSRYLVKRTGEKVFLECVQDMDHENMFWYRQDPGLGLRLIYFSYDVKMKEKGDIPEGYSVSREKKERFSLILESASTNQTSMYLCASSLLTSGTGEAFFGQGTRLTVV.